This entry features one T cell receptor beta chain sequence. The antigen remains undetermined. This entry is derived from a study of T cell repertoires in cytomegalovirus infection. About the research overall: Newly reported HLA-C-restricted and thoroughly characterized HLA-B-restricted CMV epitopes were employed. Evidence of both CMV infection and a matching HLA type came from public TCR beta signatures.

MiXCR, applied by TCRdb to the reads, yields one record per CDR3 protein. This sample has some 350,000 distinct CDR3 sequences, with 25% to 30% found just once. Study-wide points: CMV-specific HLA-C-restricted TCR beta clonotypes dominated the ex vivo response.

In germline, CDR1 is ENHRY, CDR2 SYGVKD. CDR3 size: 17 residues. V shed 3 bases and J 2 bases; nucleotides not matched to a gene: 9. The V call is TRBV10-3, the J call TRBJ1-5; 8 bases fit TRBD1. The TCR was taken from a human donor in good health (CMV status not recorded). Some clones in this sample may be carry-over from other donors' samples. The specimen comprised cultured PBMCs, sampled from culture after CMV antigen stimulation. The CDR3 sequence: CAISDSRTGTGNQPQHF. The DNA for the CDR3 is TGTGCCATCAGTGACTCCAGGACAGGGACAGGCAATCAGCCCCAGCATTTT.